This T cell receptor beta chain was captured by sequencing in a study of shared clonotypes between healthy human individuals. Findings and limits, study-wide: Memory subsets had estimated richness that was generally smaller than that of naive subsets. The genetic and exposure-history diversity represented was limited by few donors. Investigators expected sequencing depth to affect clonotype sharing among donors. Collection of samples was limited to blood; tissue repertoires likely differ.

This clone was recorded a few times. Its antigen is not identified. The same CDR3 is also encoded by other DNA sequences in this sample. TCRdb keeps only in-frame clones here, not all; method: immunoSEQ multiplex PCR. There are around 2,000,000 clones in the sample; about 92% occur only once, and over 1.5% lies in the top ten. CD45RO-negative, CCR7-selected cells formed the naive CD8 fraction, which excluded terminally differentiated effector memory CD45RA+ cells. Germline loops: CDR1 MDHEN, CDR2 SYDVKM. The CDR3 covers 11 residues. V lost 6 bases and J lost 0, with 2 bases in between. Sequenced: naive CD8+ T cells from PBMCs. The V gene is TRBV28, the J gene TRBJ1-1; D not certain. The clonotype originates from a man between 18 and 35 years old in good health. Some clones in this sample may be carry-over from other donors' samples. CDR3 sequence reads: CASRMNTEAFF. Here the CDR3 DNA reads TGTGCCAGCAGGATGAACACTGAAGCTTTCTTT.